Given below is one T cell receptor (beta chain) in context. The data are from a study of shared clonotypes between healthy human individuals. Per germline, CDR1 SNHLY and CDR2 FYNNEI. The V gene end was trimmed by 5 bases and the J gene end by 5 bases; junction bases not matched to a gene: 12. The CDR3 loop spans 15 amino acids. Method: immunoSEQ multiplex PCR; TCRdb's copy keeps in-frame clones and lacks some. The data hold 2,500,000 or so clones, with roughly nine tenths observed a single time. The TCR originated in a man younger than 35 in good health. Specimen: naive CD4+ T cells sorted from blood. Noted subset: CD45RA+ positively selected. This chain joins TRBV2 and TRBJ2-7, with 7 bases identical to TRBD2. CDR3 amino acids: CASSPWRGTADEQYF. CDR3 coding DNA: TGTGCCAGCAGTCCTTGGCGGGGGACTGCGGACGAGCAGTACTTC.